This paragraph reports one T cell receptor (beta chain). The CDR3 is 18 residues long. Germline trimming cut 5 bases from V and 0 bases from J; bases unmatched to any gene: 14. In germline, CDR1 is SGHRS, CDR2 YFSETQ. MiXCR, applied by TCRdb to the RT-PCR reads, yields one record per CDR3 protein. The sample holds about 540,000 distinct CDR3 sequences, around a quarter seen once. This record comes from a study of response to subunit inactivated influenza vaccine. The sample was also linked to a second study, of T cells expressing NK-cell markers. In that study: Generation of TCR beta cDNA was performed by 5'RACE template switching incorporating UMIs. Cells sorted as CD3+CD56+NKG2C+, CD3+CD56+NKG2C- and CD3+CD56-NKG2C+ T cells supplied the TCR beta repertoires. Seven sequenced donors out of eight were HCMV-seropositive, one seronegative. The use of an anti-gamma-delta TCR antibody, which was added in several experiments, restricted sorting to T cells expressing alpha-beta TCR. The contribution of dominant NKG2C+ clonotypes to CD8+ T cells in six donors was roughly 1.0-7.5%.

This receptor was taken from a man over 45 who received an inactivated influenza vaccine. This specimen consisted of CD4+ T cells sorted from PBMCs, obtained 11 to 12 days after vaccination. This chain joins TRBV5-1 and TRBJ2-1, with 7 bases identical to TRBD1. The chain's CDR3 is CASSNGQAFHSSYNEQFF. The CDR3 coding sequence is TGCGCCAGCAGTAACGGACAGGCTTTCCATTCCTCCTACAATGAGCAGTTCTTC.